What follows are 22 T cell receptor beta chains derived from one specimen sequenced in a study of T-cell reconstitution after alpha-beta-depleted transplantation in children. During its preparation, the TCRbeta library received unique molecular identifiers. TCRdb ran MiXCR on the PCR reads and lists one entry per CDR3 protein. The top ten hold 0.79% of the sample, which has approximately 630,000 distinct CDR3 sequences, roughly 14% seen once. This sample comprised PBMCs, obtained before TCRalphabeta/CD19-depleted stem cell transplant. The receptors here all came from a girl between 2 and 10 years old with congenital amegakaryocytic thrombocytopenia, due to receive a stem cell transplant.

The table lists this clonotype with a few counts. The chain combines TRBV20-1 with TRBJ2-7; perhaps TRBD2 as D (6 bases). The CDR3 length is 13 residues. CDR1 is DFQATT and CDR2 is SNEGSKA in the germline V gene (reference sequence). Trimming left V 4 bases short and J 4 bases short, with 14 bases between. The CDR3 DNA reads as TGCAGTGCTACCTCTAGGAGGGTTTACGAGCAGTACTTC. Residues: CSATSRRVYEQYF.

This clonotype came up many times. The genes are TRBV20-1 and TRBJ2-1; D is uncertain. Per germline, CDR1 DFQATT and CDR2 SNEGSKA (reference sequence). V shed 4 bases and J shed 5 bases, with 12 bases lying between them. The CDR3 loop spans 13 amino acids. This CDR3 is CSAIPPRHNEQFF. In DNA form, the CDR3 reads TGCAGTGCTATCCCGCCTCGACACAATGAGCAGTTCTTC.

This clonotype appeared a few times. This chain connects TRBV7-9 to TRBJ2-7; D unclear. The germline V gene has CDR1 SEHNR and CDR2 FQNEAQ (reference sequence). V was cut by 5 bases and J by 0 bases, with 17 bases left in between. The CDR3 runs 16 residues. CDR3 sequence reads: CASSPGVDTTSYEQYF. CDR3 sequence (DNA): TGTGCCAGCAGCCCAGGAGTCGACACAACCTCCTACGAGCAGTACTTC.

The chain uses TRBV20-1 and TRBJ2-7; D remains unclear. Germline V gives CDR1 DFQATT, CDR2 SNEGSKA (reference sequence). CDR3 length: 12 amino acids. V was shortened by 6 bases and J by 3 bases, with 12 bases between the two germline ends. CDR3 region: CSATRTYYEQYF. The CDR3 DNA sequence: TGCAGTGCCACAAGGACCTACTACGAGCAGTACTTC.

This clonotype was observed a few times. This sequence joins TRBV10-3 and TRBJ1-5; 9 positions agree with TRBD1. Looked up from germline, CDR1 is ENHRY and CDR2 is SYGVKD. The CDR3 has 16 residues. V lost 7 bases, J lost 2 bases, and 9 bases stayed unmatched. CDR3: CAIIIQGAPGNQPQHF. CDR3 DNA: TGTGCCATCATAATACAGGGGGCGCCGGGCAATCAGCCCCAGCATTTT.

The rearrangement joins TRBV29-1 to TRBJ2-7; TRBD2 matches at 7 bases. CDR3 length: 12 residues. V was clipped by 6 bases and J by 7 bases; unmatched bases: 9. CDR1 and CDR2 (germline): SQVTM, ANQGSEA. CDR3 amino acids: CSVGLSVGEQYF. In DNA form, the CDR3 reads TGCAGCGTGGGACTATCCGTTGGTGAGCAGTACTTC.

The chain combines TRBV20-1 with TRBJ2-7, with unresolved D. Trimming removed 6 bases at V and 6 bases at J, with 15 bases between. The CDR3 is made up of 12 amino acids. CDR1 and CDR2 (germline): DFQATT, SNEGSKA (reference sequence). The CDR3, as DNA: TGCAGTGCGAGACCCGTCGCACCCGAGCAGTACTTC. It encodes CSARPVAPEQYF.

This clonotype was seen many times. This chain connects TRBV20-1 to TRBJ2-7; 8 nucleotides match TRBD2. After removal of 3 bases from V and 0 bases from J, the junction contained 4 bases not matched to a gene. CDR3 size: 14 residues. From germline, CDR1 is DFQATT and CDR2 SNEGSKA (reference sequence). Here the CDR3 DNA reads TGCAGTGCTAGGGGTAGCGGGAACTCCTACGAGCAGTACTTC. Translation: CSARGSGNSYEQYF.

This clonotype has a count of ten or more. The gene calls are TRBV5-1 and TRBJ1-5; D not certain. The CDR3 length is 15 residues. CDR1 SGHRS and CDR2 YFSETQ come from the germline V gene. Trimming shortened V by 4 bases and J by 1 base, and 12 bases separated the two germline ends. CDR3 in amino acids: CASSPDVWSNQPQHF. Here the CDR3 DNA reads TGCGCCAGCAGCCCGGACGTATGGAGCAATCAGCCCCAGCATTTT.

The chain links TRBV7-6 to TRBJ1-6; D gene ambiguous. Germline loops: CDR1 SGHVS, CDR2 FNYEAQ. V was clipped by 4 bases and J by 0 bases, with 10 bases between them. The CDR3 is 16 residues long. The CDR3 region is CASSSAPGSYNSPLHF. The CDR3 coding sequence is TGTGCCAGCAGCTCCGCCCCGGGCTCCTATAATTCACCCCTCCACTTT. The whole variable domain, filled in from reference TRBV7-6 and TRBJ1-6, reads GAGVSQSPRYKVTKRGQDVALRCDPISGHVSLYWYRQALGQGPEFLTYFNYEAQQDKSGLPNDRFSAERPEGSISTLTIQRTEQRDSAMYRCASSSAPGSYNSPLHFGNGTRLTVT.

As to this clonotype: A much bigger clone sits one base away, suggesting this may be a read error. The CDR3 ends on some other residue instead of the conserved phenylalanine or tryptophan, so this is likely a read error. The genes are TRBV14 and TRBJ1-3; D may be TRBD1 (6 bases). The CDR3 sequence is 17 residues long. Germline CDR1 and CDR2: SGHDN and FVKESK. V gave up 3 bases and J gave up 0 bases, with 15 bases separating them. CDR3 amino acids: CASSHRTVPISGNTIYY. In DNA, the CDR3 is TGTGCCAGCAGCCACAGGACAGTACCGATCTCTGGAAACACCATATATTAT.

This clonotype was counted many times. The V gene is TRBV20-1, the J gene TRBJ2-2; D possibly uses TRBD1 or TRBD2 (5 bases each). This CDR3 is 14 amino acids long. V lost 5 bases to trimming and J lost 4 bases, with 14 bases between them. CDR1 is DFQATT, CDR2 SNEGSKA, per germline (reference sequence). The CDR3 DNA follows: TGCAGTGCTGGGGGTGGCTACGGCACCGGGGAGCTGTTTTTT. Residues: CSAGGGYGTGELFF.

This clonotype has more than one count but fewer than ten. This rearrangement joins TRBV4-1 to TRBJ2-1; 7 nucleotides agree with TRBD2. Germline V gives CDR1 MGHRA, CDR2 YSYEKL. The CDR3 runs to 13 residues. The J segment lost 7 bases and the V segment lost 4 bases, leaving 4 bases of the junction unmatched. The CDR3 sequence: CASSPGGRNEQFF. The CDR3 region has the DNA TGCGCCAGCAGCCCGGGGGGACGGAATGAGCAGTTCTTC.

The sample holds a few counts of this clonotype. The rearrangement joins TRBV19 to TRBJ2-1, with D unresolved. V gave up 2 bases and J gave up 2 bases, with 7 bases separating them. Germline V gene data show CDR1 as LNHDA and CDR2 as SQIVND (reference sequence). The CDR3 sequence is 14 residues long. CDR3 nucleotides: TGTGCCAGTAGTATAACCGGTACCTACAATGAGCAGTTCTTC. Protein product: CASSITGTYNEQFF.

This clonotype was recorded many times. The chain recombines TRBV10-3 with TRBJ1-2; D unclear. This CDR3 has 18 residues. The V end lost 0 bases, the J end lost 2 bases, and 19 bases lay between the germline ends. The germline V gene encodes CDR1 ENHRY and CDR2 SYGVKD. This CDR3 is CAISESSPDTLGNYGYTF. For the CDR3, the DNA is TGTGCCATCAGTGAGTCCTCGCCGGATACTCTCGGGAACTATGGCTACACCTTC.

V usage is TRBV5-1 and J usage is TRBJ2-7; unclear D gene. Trimming cost V 0 bases and J 2 bases, with 15 bases left between them. The germline V gene encodes CDR1 SGHRS and CDR2 YFSETQ. There are 16 residues in the CDR3. CDR3 sequence (DNA): TGCGCCAGCAGCTTGGTATTAAGGAGCGAAGCCTACGAGCAGTACTTC. This encodes CASSLVLRSEAYEQYF.

This clonotype was seen ten or more times. The V call is TRBV19, the J call TRBJ2-5, with 11 bases that match TRBD1. J was trimmed by 5 bases and V by 2 bases; bases with no gene match: 4. The CDR3 has 15 residues. The V gene's germline CDR1 is LNHDA and CDR2 SQIVND (reference sequence). This CDR3 reads CASSIRTGGIETQYF. CDR3 nucleotide sequence: TGTGCCAGTAGTATAAGGACAGGGGGCATCGAGACCCAGTACTTC.

This clonotype was detected many times. The V and J genes are TRBV5-1 and TRBJ2-5, with 9 bases identical to TRBD1. CDR1 is SGHRS and CDR2 is YFSETQ in the germline V gene. J gave up 4 bases and V 3 bases, and 4 bases lay outside the gene matches. The CDR3 sequence is 14 residues long. This CDR3 is CASSSKTGGETQYF. CDR3 nucleotide sequence: TGCGCCAGCAGCTCCAAGACAGGGGGAGAGACCCAGTACTTC.

Ten or more counts support this clonotype. The chain recombines TRBV15 with TRBJ2-7; no definite D call. Germline lookup yields CDR1 LNHNV and CDR2 YYDKDF (reference sequence). CDR3 length: 15 amino acids. V was trimmed by 3 bases and J by 1 base, leaving 13 bases between them. CDR3 in amino acids: CATSRTASWSYEQYF. The DNA of the CDR3 is TGTGCCACCAGCAGGACGGCTAGTTGGTCCTACGAGCAGTACTTC. Full variable domain (outside the CDR3, taken from reference TRBV15 and TRBJ2-7): DAMVIQNPRYQVTQFGKPVTLSCSQTLNHNVMYWYQQKSSQAPKLLFHYYDKDFNNEADTPDNFQSRRPNTSFCFLDIRSPGLGDTAMYLCATSRTASWSYEQYFGPGTRLTVT.

The chain has TRBV6-5 and TRBJ2-7, with 7 bases lining up with TRBD1. CDR3 length equals 15 residues. From germline, CDR1 is MNHEY and CDR2 SVGAGI. J lost 4 bases, V lost 4 bases, and 10 bases had no gene match. The CDR3 region is CASSSDRAPVYEQYF. CDR3 DNA: TGTGCCAGCAGTTCCGACAGGGCCCCCGTTTACGAGCAGTACTTC.

This clonotype came up many times. The J gene is TRBJ1-3, the V gene TRBV20-1, with a tentative D call TRBD1 (5 bases). CDR3 length: 16 residues. The ends were cut back, 1 base at V and 1 base at J, with 14 bases in the middle. Germline assignment: CDR1 DFQATT and CDR2 SNEGSKA (reference sequence). In DNA form, the CDR3 reads TGCAGTGCTAGAGGAGGACAAGGTTTTTCTGGAAACACCATATATTTT. This sequence encodes CSARGGQGFSGNTIYF.

This chain links TRBV30 with TRBJ2-5; no definite D call. This CDR3 spans 13 amino acids. V was clipped by 0 bases and J by 2 bases, with 7 bases between them. The V gene's germline CDR1 is GTSNPN and CDR2 SVGIG (reference sequence). The CDR3 region has the DNA TGTGCCTGGAGTGTTGGTACTCAAGAGACCCAGTACTTC. Translated: CAWSVGTQETQYF.